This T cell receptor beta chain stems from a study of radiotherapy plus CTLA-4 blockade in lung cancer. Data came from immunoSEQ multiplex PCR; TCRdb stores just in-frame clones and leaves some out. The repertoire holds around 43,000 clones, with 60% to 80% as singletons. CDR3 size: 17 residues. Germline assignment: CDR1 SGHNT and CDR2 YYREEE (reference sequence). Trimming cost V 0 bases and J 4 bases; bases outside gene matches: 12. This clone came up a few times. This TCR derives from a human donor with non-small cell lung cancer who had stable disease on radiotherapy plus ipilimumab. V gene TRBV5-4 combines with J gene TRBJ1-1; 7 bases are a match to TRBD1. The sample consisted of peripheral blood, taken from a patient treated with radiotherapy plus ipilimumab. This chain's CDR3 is CASSLGGKGGAGTEAFF. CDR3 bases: TGTGCCAGCAGCTTGGGCGGAAAAGGGGGCGCGGGCACTGAAGCTTTCTTT.